The clone carrying this TCR beta chain was picked up a small number of times. TCRdb reprocessed the 5' RACE reads via MiXCR and lists one record per CDR3 protein. Altogether 700,000 to 950,000 distinct CDR3 sequences are present, 9% to 15% being singletons, with the ten largest covering 1.5% to 2%. These data come from a study of identical twins. Each donor was a healthy Caucasian. These data were also filed under a second study, of yellow fever vaccine responses in identical twins.

The receptor comes from a woman between 18 and 30 years old in good health. Material for sequencing was PBMCs.

CDR3 bases: TGTGCCAGCAGTTCCTCAGCGGGAGCGCTTCAGTACTTC. The encoded protein is CASSSSAGALQYF. The chain uses TRBV6-6 and TRBJ2-4; TRBD2 matches 8 bases. V was clipped by 4 bases and J by 11 bases; unmatched bases: 7. Germline lookup yields CDR1 MNHNY and CDR2 SVGAGI (reference sequence). The CDR3 sequence is 13 residues long.